The following is a T cell receptor (beta chain) sequence with its context. Its antigen is unidentified. The CDR3 is 14 amino acids. V was shortened by 1 base and J by 3 bases, with 12 bases between the two germline ends. Germline CDR1 reads GTSNPN; CDR2 reads SVGIG (reference sequence). PCR involved 60 Vbeta and 13 Jbeta primers. The data were produced by immunoSEQ multiplex PCR, yet TCRdb's version contains in-frame clones alone and is incomplete. The table records 160,000 or so clones, 65% to 85% of them present only once. The entry originates in a study of cytomegalovirus exposure and HLA in healthy donors. Study information: Counted in an early data release were about 85 million unique TCRs from HLA-typed donors. General study results and limits: Reported performance of the classifier showed diagnosis of cytomegalovirus status with high specificity and sensitivity. Cytomegalovirus association was listed for 164 TCR beta chains.

Healthy bone marrow donors made up the donors. The chain recombines TRBV30 with TRBJ1-1; a weak D match, TRBD1 (6 bases). The receptor was derived from a man in his fifties or sixties in good health and CMV-seropositive. Sequenced sample: PBMCs. CDR3 residues: CAWSGGGGYTEAFF. CDR3 coding DNA: TGTGCCTGGAGTGGGGGGGGCGGGTACACTGAAGCTTTCTTT.